Each of the 23 T cell receptor beta chains below was sequenced from the same sample in a study of beta chain features in type 1 diabetes. Overall study findings and caveats: Within each of all four CD4+ subsets, Type 1 diabetes patients had TCRB CDR3s that were moderately but significantly shorter.

These receptors have no identified antigens. Sequencing targeted expressed TCRB transcripts, as all isolated RNA had been reverse transcribed. Repertoires were generated with immunoSEQ multiplex PCR, while TCRdb's copy carries only in-frame clones and drops some. The sample gives 150,000 to 200,000 clones, more than 60% of which show up once; 0.08% to 0.1% is in the top ten. The sample consisted of naive CD4+ T cells from blood. Receptors originate from a man aged 25-45 years with type 1 diabetes.

In this sample, this clone turned up a few times. V and J are TRBV15 and TRBJ2-7, with D maybe TRBD1 (6 bases). The germline V and J ends were trimmed by 8 bases and 4 bases, with 12 bases remaining between them. The germline V gene has CDR1 LNHNV and CDR2 YYDKDF (reference sequence). The CDR3 loop spans 12 amino acids. CDR3 loop: CATGQGFYEQYF. The CDR3, as DNA: TGTGCCACCGGCCAGGGGTTTTACGAGCAGTACTTC.

V is TRBV4-3 and J is TRBJ2-7; no firm D call. V was pared by 4 bases and J by 5 bases, with 21 bases between. The germline CDR1 and CDR2 sequences are LGHNA and YSLEER. The length of the CDR3 is 16 residues. The DNA of the CDR3 is TGCGCCAGCAGCCGGGCGGACGGAAGCCTGAGCAACGAGCAGTACTTC. Protein product: CASSRADGSLSNEQYF.

The chain links TRBV6-6 to TRBJ2-7; D is ambiguous. Germline V gives CDR1 MNHNY, CDR2 SVGAGI (reference sequence). This CDR3 region has 12 residues. The germline V and J ends were trimmed by 2 bases and 5 bases, with 7 bases remaining between them. The CDR3 loop reads CASSYAQNEQYF. CDR3 DNA: TGTGCCAGCAGTTACGCTCAGAACGAGCAGTACTTC.

This clone showed up just a few times. The V call is TRBV18, the J call TRBJ2-7; possible D gene TRBD2, 5 bases. The CDR3 runs 14 residues. Between the trimmed V and J ends, which lost 3 bases and 4 bases, there was a span of 13 bases. The germline gives CDR1 KGHSH, CDR2 LQKENI. CDR3 sequence: CASSPPAGEYEQYF. Written as DNA, the CDR3 is TGTGCCAGCTCACCTCCGGCGGGCGAGTACGAGCAGTACTTC. Full variable domain (missing parts from reference TRBV18 and TRBJ2-7): NAGVMQNPRHLVRRRGQEARLRCSPMKGHSHVYWYRQLPEEGLKFMVYLQKENIIDESGMPKERFSAEFPKEGPSILRIQQVVRGDSAAYFCASSPPAGEYEQYFGPGTRLTVT.

This chain joins TRBV2 and TRBJ2-7; D may be TRBD1 or TRBD2 (5 bases each). The germline V gene encodes CDR1 SNHLY and CDR2 FYNNEI. The CDR3 is 12 residues long. Trimming removed 4 bases from V and 3 bases from J, with 7 bases in between. The CDR3 nucleotides are TGTGCCAGCAGTGGGGACCACTACGAGCAGTACTTC. Its translation is CASSGDHYEQYF. Full variable domain (outside the CDR3, taken from reference TRBV2 and TRBJ2-7): EPEVTQTPSHQVTQMGQEVILRCVPISNHLYFYWYRQILGQKVEFLVSFYNNEISEKSEIFDDQFSVERPDGSNFTLKIRSTKLEDSAMYFCASSGDHYEQYFGPGTRLTVT.

This clone was counted between two and nine times. CDR3 nucleotide sequence: TGTGCCAGCAGCCAAGTCGGAGGTTTAAGAACAGATACGCAGTATTTT. Protein product: CASSQVGGLRTDTQYF. This chain joins TRBV14 and TRBJ2-3, with TRBD2 as a possible D gene (5 bases). Germline V gene lookup returns CDR1 SGHDN and CDR2 FVKESK. The ends were cut back, 1 base at V and 3 bases at J, with 14 bases in the middle. The CDR3 runs to 16 residues.

The CDR3 here is CAWSSLKAGAYNEQFF. The CDR3 DNA is TGTGCCTGGAGCTCCCTTAAAGCGGGAGCCTACAATGAGCAGTTCTTC. V gene TRBV30 combines with J gene TRBJ2-1; TRBD2 matches 8 bases. V trimming: 3 bases; J trimming: 2 bases; junction bases outside the gene matches: 9. Germline CDR1 GTSNPN, CDR2 SVGIG (reference sequence). CDR3 length: 16 residues.

The chain links TRBV11-2 to TRBJ2-5, with TRBD1 identical over 11 bases. The CDR3 has 15 residues. The germline gives CDR1 SGHAT, CDR2 FQNNGV. The V and J ends lost 6 bases and 4 bases, in that order; junction bases with no gene match: 7. The DNA of the CDR3 is TGTGCCAGCAGTTTCCCCGGGACAGGGGGAGAGACCCAGTACTTC. Translation: CASSFPGTGGETQYF.

The CDR3 DNA follows: TGTGCCAGCGCTGCGGAAGAGACCCAGTACTTC. Amino acids: CASAAEETQYF. The chain employs TRBV2 and TRBJ2-5; D gene ambiguous. V lost 8 bases and J 3 bases, leaving 7 bases between the germline ends. This CDR3 has 11 amino acids. Germline-derived CDR1 and CDR2 are SNHLY and FYNNEI.

This sequence joins TRBV7-9 and TRBJ1-2; 7 bases agree with TRBD1. V lost 7 bases, J lost 2 bases, and 4 bases stayed unmatched. The germline CDR1 and CDR2 sequences are SEHNR and FQNEAQ (reference sequence). The CDR3 is made up of 13 amino acids. CDR3 residues: CASTDRVNYGYTF. For the CDR3, the DNA is TGTGCCAGCACCGACAGGGTCAACTATGGCTACACCTTC.

This clone was seen a handful of times. V usage is TRBV28 and J usage is TRBJ2-5; D remains unclear. Germline-derived CDR1 and CDR2 are MDHEN and SYDVKM. The CDR3 is 13 amino acids. The ends were cut back, 2 bases at V and 1 base at J, with 5 bases in the middle. CDR3 sequence (DNA): TGTGCCAGCAGTTTAACAAGCCAAGAGACCCAGTACTTC. Translating it yields CASSLTSQETQYF.

As to this clone: The same CDR3 arises from other DNA sequences in this sample as well. The CDR3: CASSLEGGTDTQYF. In nucleotides, the CDR3 is TGCGCCAGCAGCTTGGAAGGGGGTACAGATACGCAGTATTTT. The rearrangement links TRBV5-1 to TRBJ2-3; weak D call: TRBD1 (6 bases). The germline gives CDR1 SGHRS, CDR2 YFSETQ. The CDR3 loop spans 14 amino acids. Trimming removed 0 bases from V and 3 bases from J, with 8 bases in between.

This clone showed up just once. This chain links TRBV30 with TRBJ2-7; possibly TRBD1 for D (5 bases). Germline assignment: CDR1 GTSNPN and CDR2 SVGIG (reference sequence). V was pared by 0 bases and J by 1 base, with 10 bases between. The CDR3 runs to 14 residues. In nucleotides, the CDR3 is TGTGCCTGGAGTGTGACAGAAGAATCCTACGAGCAGTACTTC. The encoded protein is CAWSVTEESYEQYF.

This clone has only one observation. The chain is built from TRBV19 and TRBJ2-4; possibly TRBD1 for D (6 bases). From germline, CDR1 is LNHDA and CDR2 SQIVND (reference sequence). The CDR3 is 15 amino acids. V was trimmed by 5 bases and J by 0 bases, leaving 11 bases between them. In DNA, the CDR3 is TGTGCCAGTAGTCTGTTGACAGGAGCCAAAAACATTCAGTACTTC. Translated: CASSLLTGAKNIQYF. Together with reference TRBV19 and TRBJ2-4, the CDR3 gives the full variable domain: DGGITQSPKYLFRKEGQNVTLSCEQNLNHDAMYWYRQDPGQGLRLIYYSQIVNDFQKGDIAEGYSVSREKKESFPLTVTSAQKNPTAFYLCASSLLTGAKNIQYFGAGTRLSVL.

The chain has TRBV4-3 and TRBJ2-2, with D perhaps TRBD1 (5 bases). This CDR3 comprises 14 residues. The germline gives CDR1 LGHNA, CDR2 YSLEER. V lost 6 bases and J lost 3, with 11 bases in between. The CDR3 DNA follows: TGCGCCAGCAGGTCAGGGCAGGACACCGGGGAGCTGTTTTTT. Encoded protein: CASRSGQDTGELFF.

This clone occurred a few times. The chain recombines TRBV4-3 with TRBJ1-2, with D hard to call. V lost 2 bases and J 4 bases, leaving 14 bases between the germline ends. Germline V gene data show CDR1 as LGHNA and CDR2 as YSLEER. The CDR3 spans 15 residues. The CDR3 is CASSQNVVLIYGYTF. As DNA, the CDR3 is TGCGCCAGCAGCCAAAACGTGGTCCTAATCTATGGCTACACCTTC.

The chain recombines TRBV7-2 with TRBJ2-2, with D tentatively TRBD1 (5 bases). Trimming shortened V by 4 bases and J by 4 bases, and 10 bases separated the two germline ends. The germline V gene encodes CDR1 SGHTA and CDR2 FQGNSA. CDR3 length equals 14 residues. CDR3 sequence: CASSSPQGTGELFF. The CDR3 DNA follows: TGTGCCAGCAGCTCGCCTCAGGGCACCGGGGAGCTGTTTTTT.

V is TRBV4-3 and J is TRBJ2-3; 10 bases match TRBD1. Germline CDR1 reads LGHNA; CDR2 reads YSLEER. V lost 4 bases to trimming and J lost 2 bases; unmatched junction nucleotides: 6. This CDR3 comprises 16 residues. CDR3: CASSPRTGGFTDTQYF. The CDR3 DNA is TGCGCCAGCAGCCCACGGACAGGGGGGTTCACAGATACGCAGTATTTT.

The CDR3 spells CASSLVGLYNEQFF. The CDR3 DNA is TGTGCCAGCAGCTTAGTGGGACTTTACAATGAGCAGTTCTTC. The chain uses TRBV7-9 and TRBJ2-1, with TRBD2 as a possible D gene (6 bases). The length of the CDR3 is 14 residues. V lost 1 base to trimming and J lost 4 bases, with 8 bases between them. Germline assignment: CDR1 SEHNR and CDR2 FQNEAQ (reference sequence).

CDR3 sequence reads: CASSLGQVQETQYF. The CDR3 nucleotides read TGTGCCAGCAGCTTAGGCCAGGTCCAAGAGACCCAGTACTTC. This chain joins TRBV7-2 and TRBJ2-5; D ambiguous. CDR1 is SGHTA, CDR2 FQGNSA, per germline. The V end lost 1 base, the J end lost 1 base, and 7 bases lay between the germline ends. The CDR3 is 14 amino acids.

V and J are TRBV7-9 and TRBJ1-6; D is perhaps TRBD1 (5 bases). CDR1 is SEHNR, CDR2 FQNEAQ, per germline (reference sequence). V shed 2 bases and J shed 6 bases, with 11 bases lying between them. The CDR3 runs 15 residues. This CDR3 reads CASSLPGARNSPLHF. In DNA, the CDR3 is TGTGCCAGCAGCTTACCCGGGGCCCGTAATTCACCCCTCCACTTT.

Written as DNA, the CDR3 is TGCAGCGGGAGAATTGCGTATGGCTACACCTTC. Translating it yields CSGRIAYGYTF. The chain joins TRBV29-1 to TRBJ1-2; no clear D. The CDR3 totals 11 residues. Deletions cut 7 bases from V and 5 bases from J, with 11 bases between. The germline V gene encodes CDR1 SQVTM and CDR2 ANQGSEA.

This clone occurred a few times. The rearrangement joins TRBV28 to TRBJ2-7; tentatively, D is TRBD1 (5 bases). This CDR3 contains 14 residues. V was shortened by 5 bases and J by 2 bases, with 13 bases between the two germline ends. Per the germline V gene, CDR1 is MDHEN and CDR2 is SYDVKM. This chain's CDR3 is CASSERTGTYEQYF. The CDR3 DNA sequence: TGTGCCAGCAGTGAAAGAACAGGAACCTACGAGCAGTACTTC.